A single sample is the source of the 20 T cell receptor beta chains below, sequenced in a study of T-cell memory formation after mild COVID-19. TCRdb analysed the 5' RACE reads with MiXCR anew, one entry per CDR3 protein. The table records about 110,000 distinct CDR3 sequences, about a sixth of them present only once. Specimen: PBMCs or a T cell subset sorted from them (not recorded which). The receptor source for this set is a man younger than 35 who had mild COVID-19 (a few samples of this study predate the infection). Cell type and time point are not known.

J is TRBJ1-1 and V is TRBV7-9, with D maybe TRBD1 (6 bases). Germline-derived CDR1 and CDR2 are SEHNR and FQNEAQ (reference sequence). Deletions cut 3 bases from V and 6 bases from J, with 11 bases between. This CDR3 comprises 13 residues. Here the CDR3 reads CASSFWGPPEAFF. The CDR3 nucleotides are TGTGCCAGCAGCTTCTGGGGGCCCCCTGAAGCTTTCTTT. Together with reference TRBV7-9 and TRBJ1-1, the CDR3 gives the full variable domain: DTGVSQNPRHKITKRGQNVTFRCDPISEHNRLYWYRQTLGQGPEFLTYFQNEAQLEKSRLLSDRFSAERPKGSFSTLEIQRTEQGDSAMYLCASSFWGPPEAFFGQGTRLTVV.

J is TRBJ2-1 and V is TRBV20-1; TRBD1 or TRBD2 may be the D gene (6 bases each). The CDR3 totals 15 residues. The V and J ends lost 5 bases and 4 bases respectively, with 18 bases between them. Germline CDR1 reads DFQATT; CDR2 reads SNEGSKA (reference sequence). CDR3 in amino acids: CSAVEAGRGYNEQFF. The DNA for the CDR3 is TGCAGTGCTGTGGAGGCGGGAAGGGGGTACAATGAGCAGTTCTTC.

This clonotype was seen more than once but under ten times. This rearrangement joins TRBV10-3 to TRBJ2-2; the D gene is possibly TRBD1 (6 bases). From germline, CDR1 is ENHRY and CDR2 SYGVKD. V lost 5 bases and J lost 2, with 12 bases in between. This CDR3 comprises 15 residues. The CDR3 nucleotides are TGTGCCATCAGTAGCTCGGGGACAAACACCGGGGAGCTGTTTTTT. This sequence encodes CAISSSGTNTGELFF.

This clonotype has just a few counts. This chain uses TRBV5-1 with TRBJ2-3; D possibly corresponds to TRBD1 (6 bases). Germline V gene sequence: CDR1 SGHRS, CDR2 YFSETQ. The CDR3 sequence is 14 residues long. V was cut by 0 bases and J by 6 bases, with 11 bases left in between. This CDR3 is CASSLDGQSDTQYF. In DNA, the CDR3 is TGCGCCAGCAGCTTGGATGGACAGTCCGATACGCAGTATTTT.

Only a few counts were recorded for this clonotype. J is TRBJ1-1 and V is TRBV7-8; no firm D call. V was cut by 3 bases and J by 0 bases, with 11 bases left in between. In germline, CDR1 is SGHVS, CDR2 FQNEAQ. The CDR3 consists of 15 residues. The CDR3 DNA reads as TGTGCCAGCAGCTTTTATCGTGGCCTGAACACTGAAGCTTTCTTT. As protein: CASSFYRGLNTEAFF.

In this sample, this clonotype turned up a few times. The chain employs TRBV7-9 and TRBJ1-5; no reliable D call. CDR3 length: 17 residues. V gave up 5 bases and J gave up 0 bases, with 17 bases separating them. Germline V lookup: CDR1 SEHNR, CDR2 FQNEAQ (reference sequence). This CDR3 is CASSRWGVNNSNQPQHF. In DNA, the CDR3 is TGTGCCAGCAGCCGGTGGGGAGTGAATAATAGCAATCAGCCCCAGCATTTT.

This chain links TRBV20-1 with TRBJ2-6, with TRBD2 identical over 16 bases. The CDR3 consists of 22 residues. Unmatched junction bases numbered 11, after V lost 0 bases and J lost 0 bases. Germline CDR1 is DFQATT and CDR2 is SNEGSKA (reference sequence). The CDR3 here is CSARETPGTSGGASSGANVLTF. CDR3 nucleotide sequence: TGCAGTGCTAGAGAGACCCCCGGGACTAGCGGGGGGGCCTCCTCTGGGGCCAACGTCCTGACTTTC.

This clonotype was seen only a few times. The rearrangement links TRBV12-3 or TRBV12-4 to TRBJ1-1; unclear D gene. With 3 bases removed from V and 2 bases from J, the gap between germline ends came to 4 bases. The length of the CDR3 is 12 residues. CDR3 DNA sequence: TGTGCCAGCAGTTTGGTCAACACTGAAGCTTTCTTT. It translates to CASSLVNTEAFF.

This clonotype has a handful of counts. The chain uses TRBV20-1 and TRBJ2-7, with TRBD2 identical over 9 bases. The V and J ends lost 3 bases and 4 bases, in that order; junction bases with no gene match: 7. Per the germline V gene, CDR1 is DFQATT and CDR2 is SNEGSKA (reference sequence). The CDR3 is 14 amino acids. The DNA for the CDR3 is TGCAGTGCTAGCCCGACTAGCGGAGCTTACGAGCAGTACTTC. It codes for CSASPTSGAYEQYF.

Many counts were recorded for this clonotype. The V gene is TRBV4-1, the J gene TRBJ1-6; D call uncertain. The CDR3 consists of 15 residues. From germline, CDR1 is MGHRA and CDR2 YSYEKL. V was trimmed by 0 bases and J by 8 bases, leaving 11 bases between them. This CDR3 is CASSQEPSGYSPLHF. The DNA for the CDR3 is TGCGCCAGCAGCCAAGAACCATCGGGGTATTCACCCCTCCACTTT.

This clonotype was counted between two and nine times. The CDR3 bases are TGCGCCAGCAGCCAAGTCATCCCAGAGACCCAGTACTTC. Translated: CASSQVIPETQYF. V gene TRBV4-1 combines with J gene TRBJ2-5; D remains ambiguous. Trimming removed 1 base at V and 4 bases at J, with 7 bases between. Germline CDR1 reads MGHRA; CDR2 reads YSYEKL. The CDR3 is made up of 13 amino acids.

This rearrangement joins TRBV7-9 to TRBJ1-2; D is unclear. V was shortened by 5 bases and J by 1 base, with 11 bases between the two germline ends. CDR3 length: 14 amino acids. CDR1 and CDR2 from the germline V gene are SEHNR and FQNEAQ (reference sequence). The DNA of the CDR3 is TGTGCCAGCAGCCAGAGCGGGTTTAACTATGGCTACACCTTC. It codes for CASSQSGFNYGYTF.

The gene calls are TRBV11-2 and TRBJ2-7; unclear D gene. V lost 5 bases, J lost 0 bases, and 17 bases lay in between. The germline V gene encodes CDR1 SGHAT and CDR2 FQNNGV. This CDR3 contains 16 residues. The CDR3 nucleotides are TGTGCCAGCAGCCACCCCATTGGCAGACCCTCCTACGAGCAGTACTTC. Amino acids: CASSHPIGRPSYEQYF.

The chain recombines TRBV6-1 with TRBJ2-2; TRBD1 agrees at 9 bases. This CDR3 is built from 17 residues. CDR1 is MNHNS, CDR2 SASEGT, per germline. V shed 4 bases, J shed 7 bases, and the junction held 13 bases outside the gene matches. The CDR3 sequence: CASSAITGGVNYGELFF. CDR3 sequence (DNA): TGTGCCAGCAGTGCGATAACAGGGGGCGTCAATTACGGGGAGCTGTTTTTT.

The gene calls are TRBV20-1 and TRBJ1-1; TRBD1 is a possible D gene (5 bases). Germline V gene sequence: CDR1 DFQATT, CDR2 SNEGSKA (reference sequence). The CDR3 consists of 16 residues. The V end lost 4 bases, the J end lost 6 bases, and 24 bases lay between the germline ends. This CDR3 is CSAKSSSGGVKSEAFF. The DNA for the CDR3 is TGCAGTGCTAAGTCCTCTAGCGGGGGAGTAAAATCTGAAGCTTTCTTT.

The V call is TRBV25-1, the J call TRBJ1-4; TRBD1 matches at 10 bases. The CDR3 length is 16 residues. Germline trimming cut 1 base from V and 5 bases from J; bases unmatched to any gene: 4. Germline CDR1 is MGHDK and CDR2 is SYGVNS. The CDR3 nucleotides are TGTGCCAGCAGTGAATCTCCGGGACAGGGGAATGAAAAACTGTTTTTT. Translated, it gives CASSESPGQGNEKLFF.

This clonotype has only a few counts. The CDR3 is CASSAQSARVTGELFF. CDR3 DNA: TGTGCCAGCAGCGCACAATCGGCGCGAGTGACCGGGGAGCTGTTTTTT. This sequence joins TRBV9 and TRBJ2-2, with D uncertain. CDR3 length: 16 residues. Trimming took off 3 bases at V and 5 bases at J, with 17 bases between the two ends. The V gene's germline CDR1 is SGDLS and CDR2 YYNGEE.

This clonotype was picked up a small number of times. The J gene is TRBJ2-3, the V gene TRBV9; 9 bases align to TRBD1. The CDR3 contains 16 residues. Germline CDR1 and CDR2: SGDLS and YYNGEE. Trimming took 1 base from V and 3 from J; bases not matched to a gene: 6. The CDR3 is CASSVNRDRATDTQYF. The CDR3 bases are TGTGCCAGCAGCGTAAACCGGGACAGGGCTACAGATACGCAGTATTTT.

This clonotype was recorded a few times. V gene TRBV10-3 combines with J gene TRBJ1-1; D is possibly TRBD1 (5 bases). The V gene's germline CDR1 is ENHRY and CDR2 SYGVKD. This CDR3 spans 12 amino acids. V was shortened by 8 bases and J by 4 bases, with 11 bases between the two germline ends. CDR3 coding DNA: TGTGCCATCGGGGGGAGGGGCACTGAAGCTTTCTTT. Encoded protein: CAIGGRGTEAFF.

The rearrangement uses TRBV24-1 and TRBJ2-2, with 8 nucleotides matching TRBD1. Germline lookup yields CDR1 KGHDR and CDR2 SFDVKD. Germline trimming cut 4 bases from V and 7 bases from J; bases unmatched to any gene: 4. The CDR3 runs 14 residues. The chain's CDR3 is CATSDRTGFGELFF. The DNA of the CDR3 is TGTGCCACCAGTGACCGGACAGGGTTCGGGGAGCTGTTTTTT.